This T cell receptor (beta chain) was captured in a study of blood T cells in healthy people across ages. Findings and caveats of the study: TCR beta diversity, measured per million T cells, fell in a roughly linear way with age. Investigators viewed diversity estimates from one million T cells as underestimates, the study reported.

Primed by a sample-barcoded 5' primer and a J-beta primer mix, a second PCR proceeded for 7 to 11 cycles. In TCRdb, the 5' RACE reads were re-called with MiXCR into one record per CDR3 protein. Of roughly 1,300,000 distinct CDR3 sequences in the sample, 59% are singletons; the top ten hold under 8.5%. CDR3 length: 14 amino acids. Germline loops: CDR1 DFQATT, CDR2 SNEGSKA (reference sequence). Points on this clonotype: Its antigen is unidentified. One end of the junction is discordant with germline, which a read error may explain.

Sequencing was carried out using blood. The origin of this receptor is a man between 18 and 35 years old in good health. The chain is built from TRBV20-1 and TRBJ2-3; 10 nucleotides line up with TRBD2. DNA for the CDR3: TGCAGTGCTCAACTAGCGGGGATAACAGATACGCGGTATTTT. This codes for CSAQLAGITDTRYF.